These 8 T cell receptor beta chains originate from one sample sequenced in a study of cytomegalovirus exposure and HLA in healthy donors. A multiplex PCR was run with 60 Vbeta primers and 13 Jbeta primers. Here immunoSEQ multiplex PCR was the method, and the copy in TCRdb shows in-frame clones only, minus some. The profile shows some 150,000 clones, around 60% of them singletons. Sequencing used PBMCs. Receptors originate from a woman between 55 and 75 years old in good health and CMV-seropositive.

This clone appeared a few times. This chain connects TRBV7-2 to TRBJ2-1; TRBD2 aligns across 10 bases. The CDR3 extends over 19 amino acids. In germline, CDR1 is SGHTA, CDR2 FQGNSA. J lost 5 bases, V lost 0 bases, and 13 bases had no gene match. The chain's CDR3 is CASSLAFQLLAGPDNEQFF. The CDR3 nucleotides read TGTGCCAGCAGCTTAGCTTTCCAACTACTAGCGGGACCCGACAATGAGCAGTTCTTC.

The genes are TRBV6-5 and TRBJ1-1; tentatively, D is TRBD1 (5 bases). V lost 1 base and J 1 base, leaving 13 bases between the germline ends. This CDR3 is built from 16 residues. Per germline, CDR1 MNHEY and CDR2 SVGAGI. The CDR3 here is CASSYLGQGPNTEAFF. The CDR3 DNA sequence: TGTGCCAGCAGTTACTTGGGCCAGGGCCCGAACACTGAAGCTTTCTTT.

The chain carries TRBV27 and TRBJ1-5, with D perhaps TRBD1 (6 bases). The CDR3 is 16 residues long. Trimming took off 4 bases at V and 3 bases at J, with 16 bases between the two ends. The germline V gene encodes CDR1 MNHEY and CDR2 SMNVEV (reference sequence). The CDR3 loop is CASSSSGTINNQPQHF. In nucleotides, the CDR3 is TGTGCCAGCAGTTCTTCCGGGACAATAAACAATCAGCCCCAGCATTTT.

This sequence joins TRBV6-1 and TRBJ1-5; 7 bases align to TRBD1. The trim removed 3 bases at V and 3 bases at J, leaving 8 bases unmatched. Germline V gene data show CDR1 as MNHNS and CDR2 as SASEGT. This CDR3 region has 16 residues. CDR3 in amino acids: CASSDGETGPNQPQHF. The CDR3, as DNA: TGTGCCAGCAGTGATGGGGAGACAGGGCCCAATCAGCCCCAGCATTTT.

The chain combines TRBV9 with TRBJ2-7; TRBD1 aligns across 9 bases. CDR1 is SGDLS and CDR2 is YYNGEE in the germline V gene. Trimming removed 5 bases from V and 5 bases from J; junction bases left unmatched: 8. The CDR3 is made up of 14 amino acids. The CDR3 DNA sequence: TGTGCCAGCAGTCCGGGACAGGGATCCCACGAGCAGTACTTC. Translated, it gives CASSPGQGSHEQYF.

The rearrangement joins TRBV25-1 to TRBJ2-3, with D possibly matching TRBD1 (5 bases). CDR1 MGHDK and CDR2 SYGVNS come from the germline V gene. The CDR3 is 15 residues long. The V end lost 4 bases, the J end lost 2 bases, and 13 bases lay between the germline ends. This chain's CDR3 is CASSVGVLPTDTQYF. The CDR3 DNA follows: TGTGCCAGCAGTGTAGGGGTCTTGCCCACAGATACGCAGTATTTT.

The chain combines TRBV6-6 with TRBJ2-1; tentatively, D is TRBD2 (5 bases). Germline loops: CDR1 MNHNY, CDR2 SVGAGI (reference sequence). The CDR3 has 13 amino acids. The V end was cut by 7 bases, the J end by 3 bases, with 10 bases between. Here the CDR3 reads CASTWTGYNEQFF. CDR3 in DNA: TGTGCCAGCACCTGGACTGGCTACAATGAGCAGTTCTTC.

J is TRBJ2-3 and V is TRBV7-2; 8 positions agree with TRBD1. The V gene's germline CDR1 is SGHTA and CDR2 FQGNSA. The V and J ends lost 1 base and 4 bases, in that order; junction bases with no gene match: 1. The CDR3 totals 14 residues. The chain's CDR3 is CASSLGTGSDTQYF. As DNA, the CDR3 is TGTGCCAGCAGCTTAGGGACAGGGTCAGATACGCAGTATTTT.